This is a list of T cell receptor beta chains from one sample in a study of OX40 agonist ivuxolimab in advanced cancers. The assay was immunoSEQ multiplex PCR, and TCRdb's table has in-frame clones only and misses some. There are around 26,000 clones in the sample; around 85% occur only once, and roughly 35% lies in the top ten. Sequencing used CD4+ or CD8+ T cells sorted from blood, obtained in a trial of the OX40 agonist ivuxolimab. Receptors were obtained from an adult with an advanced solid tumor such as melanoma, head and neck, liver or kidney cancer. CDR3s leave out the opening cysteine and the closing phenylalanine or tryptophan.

ASSSGGGNTGELF | 13 | TRBJ2-2 | TRBV5-5
ASSQGTRVFEQY | 12 | TRBJ2-7 | TRBV27
ASTAGTTSYGYT | 12 | TRBJ1-2 | TRBV7-9
ASSHPGSSYNEQF | 13 | TRBJ2-1 | TRBV4-2
ASSLYPDTGQY | 11 | TRBJ2-7 | TRBV27
ASSPSGSGGQKTQY | 14 | TRBJ2-5 | TRBV19
AISDPGPSGNTEAF | 14 | TRBJ1-1 | TRBV10-3
ASSLVLAGETQY | 12 | TRBJ2-5 | TRBV7-6
ASTEGTGGYEQY | 12 | TRBJ2-7 | TRBV2
ASTANELNTEAF | 12 | TRBJ1-1 | TRBV6-6
ASSFTDHSNQPQH | 13 | TRBJ1-5 | TRBV19
AWSVGYGGAGYGYT | 14 | TRBJ1-2 | TRBV30
ASSPGLGLNEQF | 12 | TRBJ2-1 | TRBV14